This T cell receptor beta chain originates from a study of blood T cells in healthy people across ages. Through a sample-barcoded 5' primer and a J-beta primer mix, a second PCR was run for about 6 to 12 cycles. TCRdb fed the 5' RACE reads into MiXCR, producing one record per CDR3 protein. The sample yields 870,000 or so distinct CDR3 sequences, 29% seen once. V was trimmed by 2 bases and J by 6 bases, leaving 8 bases between them. The CDR3 loop spans 13 amino acids. Study results and caveats: A conclusive naive versus antigen-experienced comparison was prevented by the unsorted PBMCs. Long-lived donors exceeded aged donors in naive CD4+ cells and diversity. Across the age range, TCR beta diversity per million T cells fell in a roughly linear way. A strong correlation was found between TCR beta diversity and the percentage of naive T cells.

This clonotype was seen repeatedly, ten times or more. Its antigen remains unknown. The receptor's source is a woman of 80 years or more in good health. This sequence joins TRBV12-3 or TRBV12-4 and TRBJ2-1; weak D call: TRBD1 (5 bases). Sequencing was carried out using blood. The CDR3 nucleotides read TGTGCCAGCAGTTTAATGCAGGGCAATGAGCAGTTCTTC. It codes for CASSLMQGNEQFF.